This is a list of T cell receptor beta chains from one sample in a study of blood T cell repertoires in COVID-19. Method: immunoSEQ multiplex PCR; TCRdb's copy keeps in-frame clones and lacks some. The table shows around 130,000 clones, with less than 90% occurring only once. The sample comprised PBMCs or T cells enriched from blood (not recorded which). These receptors all stem from a man younger than 45 who had recovered from COVID-19. Both conserved end residues are part of each CDR3. A D gene is named only where the DNA matches it firmly. Some rows mark clone size as missing; the rest say once, few, many or name a class of expanded clone.

-	TRBJ1-5	TRBV19	-	CASSALQGSNQPQHF	TGTGCCAGTAGTGCACTGCAGGGTAGCAATCAGCCCCAGCATTTT
TRBD2	TRBJ2-5	TRBV2	once	CASKVAGVGETQYF	TGTGCCAGCAAAGTAGCGGGAGTGGGAGAGACCCAGTACTTC
-	TRBJ2-2	TRBV5-1	few	CASSGASGGATGELFF	TGCGCCAGCAGCGGGGCGTCAGGCGGCGCGACCGGGGAGCTGTTTTTT
-	TRBJ2-7	TRBV7-2	-	CASSRRLMYEQYF	TGTGCCAGCAGCCGCCGACTAATGTACGAGCAGTACTTC
TRBD2	TRBJ2-3	TRBV25-1	-	CASSASGSTDTQYF	TGTGCCAGCAGTGCTAGCGGGAGCACAGATACGCAGTATTTT
TRBD1	TRBJ1-1	TRBV12-5	-	CASGSGQGGMNTEAFF	TGTGCTAGTGGTTCGGGACAGGGCGGAATGAACACTGAAGCTTTCTTT
-	TRBJ1-2	TRBV27	-	CASSLRSGAGYTF	TGTGCCAGCAGTTTAAGGTCAGGGGCCGGCTACACCTTC
TRBD1	TRBJ1-6	TRBV3-1/TRBV3-2	-	CASSQAGQESSYNSPLHF	TGTGCCAGCAGCCAAGCGGGACAGGAAAGCTCCTATAATTCACCCCTCCACTTT
-	TRBJ2-4	TRBV5-4	few	CASAAWGKGGIQYF	TGTGCCAGCGCGGCCTGGGGGAAGGGAGGCATTCAGTACTTC
-	TRBJ1-5	TRBV7-9	-	CASSLEQNQPQHF	TGTGCCAGCAGCTTAGAGCAAAATCAGCCCCAGCATTTT
-	TRBJ1-6	TRBV12-3/TRBV12-4	-	CASSLNSGSPLHF	TGTGCCAGCAGTTTAAATTCCGGGTCACCCCTCCACTTT
TRBD2	TRBJ2-1	TRBV19	-	CASTTGTSQYNEQFF	TGTGCCAGTACTACCGGGACTAGCCAATACAATGAGCAGTTCTTC
TRBD2	TRBJ2-3	TRBV18	-	CASSPDTSGLHRDTQYF	TGTGCCAGCTCACCGGATACTAGCGGACTACACAGAGATACGCAGTATTTT